The 10 T cell receptor beta chains given below trace back to one sample, sequenced in a study of preoperative IRX-2 immunotherapy in early breast cancer. Sequenced by immunoSEQ multiplex PCR; TCRdb stores in-frame clones only, minus some. Of about 62,000 clones listed, roughly 94% were seen once; the top ten hold 1.5% to 2%. Noted treatment: preoperative locoregional IRX-2 cytokine immunotherapy. Collection took place from a patient treated with IRX-2 immunotherapy. These receptors came from a human donor with breast cancer.

This chain connects TRBV18 to TRBJ2-2; 9 bases fit TRBD1. The CDR3 is 15 residues long. Germline trimming cut 4 bases from V and 8 bases from J; bases unmatched to any gene: 8. Germline V gives CDR1 KGHSH, CDR2 LQKENI. In nucleotides, the CDR3 is TGTGCCAGCTCACTTGAACAGGGGGCGCAAGGGGAGCTGTTTTTT. Protein: CASSLEQGAQGELFF.

The gene calls are TRBV7-2 and TRBJ2-1, with D perhaps given as TRBD1 or TRBD2 (6 bases each). Germline V gives CDR1 SGHTA, CDR2 FQGNSA. The ends were cut back, 3 bases at V and 6 bases at J, with 21 bases in the middle. The CDR3 runs to 17 residues. CDR3 nucleotides: TGTGCCAGCAGCTTTAACCCGACAGGACTATCAGGCAATGAGCAGTTCTTC. The encoded protein is CASSFNPTGLSGNEQFF.

The rearrangement links TRBV5-1 to TRBJ2-1; TRBD2 aligns across 9 bases. V lost 0 bases, J lost 6 bases, and 4 bases stayed unmatched. CDR3 length: 15 amino acids. Germline CDR1 reads SGHRS; CDR2 reads YFSETQ. The CDR3 coding sequence is TGCGCCAGCAGCTTGGGGACTAGCGCGCGCAATGAGCAGTTCTTC. Amino acid sequence: CASSLGTSARNEQFF.

V is TRBV6-5 and J is TRBJ2-7; TRBD2 matches at 8 bases. This CDR3 is 14 amino acids long. V dropped 6 bases and J dropped 0; count of bases not matched to a gene: 4. Germline loops: CDR1 MNHEY, CDR2 SVGAGI. The CDR3 DNA sequence: TGTGCCAGCAGCATGACTAGCGACTCCTACGAGCAGTACTTC. This gives the protein CASSMTSDSYEQYF.

V usage is TRBV28 and J usage is TRBJ1-4; D uncertain. The CDR3 contains 15 residues. From germline, CDR1 is MDHEN and CDR2 SYDVKM. V gave up 5 bases and J gave up 7 bases, with 17 bases separating them. The CDR3 region has the DNA TGTGCCAGCAGTCCTCCCGCCCTGATCGGTGAAAAACTGTTTTTT. Residues: CASSPPALIGEKLFF.

This rearrangement joins TRBV7-3 to TRBJ2-2; a possible D gene is TRBD2 (5 bases). V was pared by 5 bases and J by 4 bases, with 11 bases between. The CDR3 runs 14 residues. CDR1 and CDR2 (germline): SGHTA, FQGTGA. This CDR3 is CASSASGTTGELFF. The CDR3 nucleotides are TGTGCCAGCAGCGCCTCGGGAACCACCGGGGAGCTGTTTTTT.

The chain has TRBV11-3 and TRBJ1-6; D unclear. The CDR3 length is 17 residues. The ends were cut back, 3 bases at V and 6 bases at J, with 18 bases in the middle. The V gene's germline CDR1 is SGHNT and CDR2 YENEEA. The CDR3 loop reads CASSFKGGRVGNSPLHF. CDR3 nucleotides: TGTGCCAGCAGCTTCAAAGGTGGCCGGGTCGGTAATTCACCCCTCCACTTT.

CDR3 region: CASSLGASGIRSYNEQFF. The CDR3 region has the DNA TGCGCCAGCAGCTTGGGGGCTAGCGGGATCCGTTCCTACAATGAGCAGTTCTTC. J is TRBJ2-1 and V is TRBV5-1; 9 bases align to TRBD2. V shed 0 bases, J shed 1 base, and the junction held 8 bases outside the gene matches. Looked up from germline, CDR1 is SGHRS and CDR2 is YFSETQ. This CDR3 has 18 residues.

The chain uses TRBV4-3 and TRBJ2-3; a possible D gene is TRBD2 (7 bases). V shed 1 base and J shed 5 bases, with 19 bases lying between them. Looked up from germline, CDR1 is LGHNA and CDR2 is YSLEER. CDR3 length: 17 amino acids. The CDR3 is CASSQVRGGEGGDTQYF. The CDR3 DNA reads as TGCGCCAGCAGCCAAGTTAGGGGGGGCGAGGGGGGAGATACGCAGTATTTT.

In this sample, this clone turned up a few times. The rearrangement links TRBV6-1 to TRBJ1-5, with D possibly being TRBD1 (5 bases). Looked up from germline, CDR1 is MNHNS and CDR2 is SASEGT. The CDR3 loop spans 15 amino acids. The germline V and J ends were trimmed by 7 bases and 4 bases, with 17 bases remaining between them. The DNA of the CDR3 is TGTGCCAGCACCCTGTCTCGTGACAGAAATCAGCCCCAGCATTTT. It encodes CASTLSRDRNQPQHF.